These 3 T cell receptor beta chains share one sample of origin, sequenced in a study of immune evolution from preneoplasia to lung adenocarcinoma. Only in-frame clones appear in the TCRdb table, and some are missing; sequencing was by immunoSEQ multiplex PCR. The sample consists of 3,500 to 4,000 clones, 76% of them appearing once. Material for sequencing was FFPE minimally invasive lung adenocarcinoma tissue. The receptors originated from a person aged 65 to 79 with lung adenocarcinoma.

This clone is large (0.1 to 1%). The V gene is TRBV30, the J gene TRBJ1-1; a weak D match, TRBD1 (6 bases). CDR3 size: 16 residues. V gave up 3 bases and J gave up 0 bases, with 17 bases separating them. Germline V gene lookup returns CDR1 GTSNPN and CDR2 SVGIG (reference sequence). The CDR3 protein is CAWSGGETGVNTEAFF. The CDR3, as DNA: TGTGCCTGGAGCGGTGGAGAGACAGGCGTGAACACTGAAGCTTTCTTT.

DNA of the CDR3: TGCGCCAGCAGTCAATCGAGGGCGGGGTCCAACAATGAGCAGTTCTTC. It encodes CASSQSRAGSNNEQFF. J is TRBJ2-1 and V is TRBV23-1; D is possibly TRBD2 (6 bases). TRBV23-1 falls under the ORF class, with uncertain function. The CDR3 consists of 16 residues. V was pared by 0 bases and J by 5 bases, with 14 bases between.

This chain links TRBV2 with TRBJ2-1, with D unclear. Germline-derived CDR1 and CDR2 are SNHLY and FYNNEI. The CDR3 consists of 12 residues. V lost 3 bases to trimming and J lost 4 bases, with 4 bases between them. CDR3 sequence (DNA): TGTGCCAGCAGTGAGGGGTACAATGAGCAGTTCTTC. Amino acid sequence: CASSEGYNEQFF.